Below are 28 T cell receptor beta chains sequenced from a single sample in a study of blood T cell repertoires in COVID-19. This table comes from immunoSEQ multiplex PCR, and its TCRdb copy is limited to in-frame clones, with some not included. Of around 86,000 clones in the sample, about 85% were seen once. Sequencing used peripheral blood. The receptors derive from a human donor in a cohort sampled during active COVID-19.

The V gene is TRBV7-2, the J gene TRBJ2-1, with D unclear. The germline V and J ends were trimmed by 5 bases and 3 bases, with 11 bases remaining between them. Looked up from germline, CDR1 is SGHTA and CDR2 is FQGNSA. The CDR3 sequence is 14 residues long. The DNA of the CDR3 is TGTGCCAGCAGCCCCCCCGCCAGCTACAATGAGCAGTTCTTC. This sequence encodes CASSPPASYNEQFF.

This clone appeared once. The rearrangement joins TRBV6-5 to TRBJ1-6, with D tentatively TRBD1 (5 bases). Germline V gene sequence: CDR1 MNHEY, CDR2 SVGAGI. V was trimmed by 3 bases and J by 6 bases, leaving 9 bases between them. This CDR3 has 14 residues. CDR3 loop: CASSYKGANSPLHF. DNA of the CDR3: TGTGCCAGCAGTTATAAAGGGGCTAATTCACCCCTCCACTTT.

The gene calls are TRBV7-8 and TRBJ2-7; 8 bases align to TRBD1. The CDR3 consists of 14 residues. The ends lost 5 bases at V and 4 bases at J; junction bases unmatched: 7. Germline V gene data show CDR1 as SGHVS and CDR2 as FQNEAQ. CDR3 region: CASSPGTGSYEQYF. The CDR3 DNA reads as TGTGCCAGCAGCCCCGGGACAGGAAGTTACGAGCAGTACTTC.

The CDR3 sequence is CASSRTGTGRAKNIQYF. In DNA, the CDR3 is TGTGCCAGCAGCCGGACAGGGACCGGGAGAGCCAAAAACATTCAGTACTTC. The chain has TRBV21-1 and TRBJ2-4; the listed D gene, TRBD1, was not tested against the DNA. TRBV21-1 is recorded as a pseudogene. The length of the CDR3 is 17 residues.

The V call is TRBV7-3, the J call TRBJ2-2; D remains ambiguous. Germline lookup yields CDR1 SGHTA and CDR2 FQGTGA. The CDR3 loop spans 16 amino acids. V was clipped by 1 base and J by 1 base, with 10 bases between them. In DNA form, the CDR3 reads TGTGCCAGCAGCTTAAACCGACCAGGGAACACCGGGGAGCTGTTTTTT. It translates to CASSLNRPGNTGELFF.

The chain is built from TRBV11-1 and TRBJ2-1; D is possibly TRBD1 (6 bases). With 0 bases removed from V and 0 bases from J, the gap between germline ends came to 9 bases. Per germline, CDR1 SGHAT and CDR2 FQDESV (reference sequence). The CDR3 extends over 16 amino acids. Here the CDR3 DNA reads TGTGCCAGCAGCTTAGCCGGACAGACCTCCTACAATGAGCAGTTCTTC. Its translation: CASSLAGQTSYNEQFF.

This clone has a handful of counts. The chain recombines TRBV9 with TRBJ2-7, with a weak D call TRBD1 (6 bases). From germline, CDR1 is SGDLS and CDR2 YYNGEE. Trimming removed 0 bases at V and 7 bases at J, with 17 bases between. This CDR3 is 15 amino acids long. CDR3 sequence reads: CASSVVGATFTEQYF. In DNA, the CDR3 is TGTGCCAGCAGCGTAGTGGGGGCGACCTTTACGGAGCAGTACTTC.

J is TRBJ2-6 and V is TRBV10-3, with 10 bases lining up with TRBD1. Trimming removed 6 bases from V and 1 base from J; junction bases left unmatched: 6. This CDR3 contains 17 residues. Germline CDR1 and CDR2: ENHRY and SYGVKD. This CDR3 is CAISAGQGKSGANVLTF. CDR3 in DNA: TGTGCCATCAGCGCGGGACAGGGGAAATCTGGGGCCAACGTCCTGACTTTC.

The V and J genes are TRBV29-1 and TRBJ2-5; possible D gene TRBD1, 5 bases. Germline V gene data show CDR1 as SQVTM and CDR2 as ANQGSEA. CDR3 length: 11 amino acids. Trimming removed 6 bases at V and 5 bases at J, with 10 bases between. The CDR3: CSVLWGETQYF. The CDR3 nucleotides read TGCAGCGTCCTCTGGGGCGAGACCCAGTACTTC. Supplemented by reference TRBV29-1 and TRBJ2-5, the full variable domain reads SAVISQKPSRDICQRGTSLTIQCQVDSQVTMMFWYRQQPGQSLTLIATANQGSEATYESGFVIDKFPISRPNLTFSTLTVSNMSPEDSSIYLCSVLWGETQYFGPGTRLLVL.

The V gene is TRBV27, the J gene TRBJ2-7; 11 bases agree with TRBD2. Germline V gene data show CDR1 as MNHEY and CDR2 as SMNVEV (reference sequence). This CDR3 region has 15 residues. V trimming: 3 bases; J trimming: 4 bases; junction bases outside the gene matches: 5. The CDR3 nucleotides read TGTGCCAGCAGTTTTTCTAGCGGGAGGCAATACGAGCAGTACTTC. Translation gives CASSFSSGRQYEQYF.

This clone was detected only once. A read error may account for a junction end that differs from germline. This chain connects TRBV3-1 (or the pseudogene TRBV3-2) to TRBJ1-2; 8 bases are a match to TRBD1. Per the germline V gene, CDR1 is LGHDT and CDR2 is YNNKEL (reference sequence). This CDR3 comprises 13 residues. CDR3: CASSTEGQGKSYF. DNA for the CDR3: TGTGCCAGCAGCACGGAAGGACAGGGCAAATCCTACTTC.

The chain combines TRBV19 with TRBJ1-2; D unresolved. This CDR3 is built from 11 residues. V was trimmed by 7 bases and J by 3 bases, leaving 6 bases between them. CDR1 LNHDA and CDR2 SQIVND come from the germline V gene (reference sequence). Written as DNA, the CDR3 is TGTGCCAGTAACCGAGACTATGGCTACACCTTC. It encodes CASNRDYGYTF.

This chain links TRBV5-6 with TRBJ1-1; D uncertain. Germline CDR1 is SGHDT and CDR2 is YYEEEE. Trimming took off 2 bases at V and 4 bases at J, with 15 bases between the two ends. The CDR3 is 15 amino acids. The CDR3 DNA reads as TGTGCCAGCAGCTTTGGCAGGCTGGGTAGCACTGAAGCTTTCTTT. Amino acids: CASSFGRLGSTEAFF. Supplemented by reference TRBV5-6 and TRBJ1-1, the full variable domain reads DAGVTQSPTHLIKTRGQQVTLRCSPKSGHDTVSWYQQALGQGPQFIFQYYEEEERQRGNFPDRFSGHQFPNYSSELNVNALLLGDSALYLCASSFGRLGSTEAFFGQGTRLTVV.

This clone was counted only a few times. The CDR3 DNA follows: TGTGCCAGCAGTATCCCGCTAGCGGGAGCACAGTACTTC. As protein: CASSIPLAGAQYF. The chain is built from TRBV28 and TRBJ2-5; the match to TRBD2 covers 10 bases. The CDR3 consists of 13 residues. J lost 11 bases, V lost 5 bases, and 8 bases had no gene match. Germline CDR1 reads MDHEN; CDR2 reads SYDVKM.

The chain has TRBV5-1 and TRBJ2-3; D is possibly TRBD1 (5 bases). Germline V gene lookup returns CDR1 SGHRS and CDR2 YFSETQ. This CDR3 has 15 amino acids. V lost 0 bases, J lost 5 bases, and 13 bases lay in between. The CDR3 loop reads CASSLVGPGKDTQYF. The CDR3 nucleotides are TGCGCCAGCAGCTTGGTTGGACCAGGGAAAGATACGCAGTATTTT. The whole variable domain, remainder taken from reference TRBV5-1 and TRBJ2-3, is KAGVTQTPRYLIKTRGQQVTLSCSPISGHRSVSWYQQTPGQGLQFLFEYFSETQRNKGNFPGRFSGRQFSNSRSEMNVSTLELGDSALYLCASSLVGPGKDTQYFGPGTRLTVL.

The CDR3 reads CASSLDLRASLNEQFF. The CDR3 DNA sequence: TGCGCCAGCAGCTTGGATCTTCGGGCTAGCCTCAATGAGCAGTTCTTC. The J gene is TRBJ2-1, the V gene TRBV5-1, with D possibly TRBD2 on 5 matching bases. V was clipped by 0 bases and J by 6 bases, with 16 bases between them. Germline CDR1 is SGHRS and CDR2 is YFSETQ. The length of the CDR3 is 16 residues.

This rearrangement joins TRBV30 to TRBJ1-5; D might be TRBD1 (6 bases). The CDR3 totals 14 residues. V lost 3 bases to trimming and J lost 5 bases, with 14 bases between them. The V gene's germline CDR1 is GTSNPN and CDR2 SVGIG (reference sequence). In nucleotides, the CDR3 is TGTGCCTGGAGCCCGGGCAGGGGTTATCAGCCCCAGCATTTT. It specifies CAWSPGRGYQPQHF.

The chain carries TRBV7-2 and TRBJ1-3; the match to TRBD1 covers 11 bases. V shed 5 bases and J 0 bases; nucleotides not matched to a gene: 9. In germline, CDR1 is SGHTA, CDR2 FQGNSA. There are 18 residues in the CDR3. The CDR3 loop reads CASSPSSGQGASGNTIYF. The CDR3 DNA follows: TGTGCCAGCAGCCCATCAAGCGGACAGGGGGCCTCTGGAAACACCATATATTTT.

This rearrangement joins TRBV4-1 to TRBJ1-2; D is perhaps TRBD1 (5 bases). This CDR3 is 15 amino acids long. V was cut by 2 bases and J by 8 bases, with 18 bases left in between. Germline V CDR1 and CDR2: MGHRA, YSYEKL. The CDR3 loop reads CASSQNFGEGWGYTF. CDR3 nucleotides: TGCGCCAGCAGCCAAAATTTCGGGGAGGGGTGGGGCTACACCTTC.

In nucleotides, the CDR3 is TGCGCCAGCAGCTTGGGGCCCGGGGAGACCCAGTACTTC. Translating it yields CASSLGPGETQYF. This chain joins TRBV5-1 and TRBJ2-5; D not certain. The V gene's germline CDR1 is SGHRS and CDR2 YFSETQ. The V end was cut by 0 bases, the J end by 5 bases, with 8 bases between. The CDR3 is made up of 13 amino acids.

The chain recombines TRBV7-3 with TRBJ1-2; D possibly corresponds to TRBD1 (6 bases). The ends were cut back, 4 bases at V and 2 bases at J, with 8 bases in the middle. CDR3 length: 13 amino acids. The germline CDR1 and CDR2 sequences are SGHTA and FQGTGA. CDR3 DNA: TGTGCCAGCAGCTCTCAGGGGAACTATGGCTACACCTTC. Encoded protein: CASSSQGNYGYTF.

The chain uses TRBV30 and TRBJ1-5; D is unclear. Germline values: CDR1 GTSNPN, CDR2 SVGIG (reference sequence). Trimming removed 2 bases at V and 9 bases at J, with 8 bases between. This CDR3 contains 11 residues. The CDR3 DNA reads as TGTGCCTGGAGTCTCCGGGGGCCCCAGCATTTT. It codes for CAWSLRGPQHF.

The table lists this clone with many counts. This chain links TRBV2 with TRBJ2-1, with 13 nucleotides matching TRBD2. Germline-derived CDR1 and CDR2 are SNHLY and FYNNEI. With V trimmed by 6 bases and J by 8 bases, 10 bases remained unmatched. This CDR3 contains 16 residues. CDR3 sequence (DNA): TGTGCCAGCAGGGTCGGACTAGCGGGAGAGGGCGATGAGCAGTTCTTC. Translation: CASRVGLAGEGDEQFF.

This clone was detected only once. The V gene is TRBV7-9, the J gene TRBJ1-6; 7 bases align to TRBD1. Trimming at V came to 5 bases and at J to 9 bases, leaving 7 bases not matched to a gene. This CDR3 has 14 amino acids. CDR1 is SEHNR and CDR2 is FQNEAQ in the germline V gene (reference sequence). The CDR3 is CASSQGGRASPLHF. The CDR3 nucleotides read TGTGCCAGCAGCCAGGGGGGTCGAGCTTCACCCCTCCACTTT.

The chain recombines TRBV3-1 (or the pseudogene TRBV3-2) with TRBJ1-4; D is unresolved. The germline gives CDR1 LGHDT, CDR2 YNNKEL (reference sequence). This CDR3 comprises 14 residues. The V gene lost 7 bases and the J gene lost 2 bases, with 11 bases spanning the gap. The CDR3 region has the DNA TGTGCCAGCAAAGCATTGGAGACTAATGAAAAACTGTTTTTT. This sequence encodes CASKALETNEKLFF.

There are a few counts of this clone. V is TRBV4-1 and J is TRBJ2-5; 10 nucleotides agree with TRBD2. The J segment lost 4 bases and the V segment lost 1 base, leaving 6 bases of the junction unmatched. CDR1 is MGHRA, CDR2 YSYEKL, per germline. This CDR3 contains 16 residues. CDR3 residues: CASSQGASGGPETQYF. The CDR3 DNA follows: TGCGCCAGCAGCCAAGGAGCTAGCGGGGGCCCAGAGACCCAGTACTTC.

This rearrangement joins TRBV25-1 to TRBJ1-2; D unclear. The V end lost 3 bases, the J end lost 6 bases, and 14 bases lay between the germline ends. Germline lookup yields CDR1 MGHDK and CDR2 SYGVNS. The CDR3 runs to 14 residues. In DNA form, the CDR3 reads TGTGCCAGCAGTGATCCCGGGAAGCGGAATGGCTACACCTTC. Residues: CASSDPGKRNGYTF.

This clone showed up just once. The V call is TRBV7-3, the J call TRBJ2-3, with D maybe TRBD2 (6 bases). V lost 2 bases and J lost 0, with 9 bases in between. Looked up from germline, CDR1 is SGHTA and CDR2 is FQGTGA. CDR3 size: 15 residues. CDR3 bases: TGTGCCAGCAGCTTAGGGGGGACTAGCACAGATACGCAGTATTTT. Amino acid sequence: CASSLGGTSTDTQYF.